The 32 T cell receptor beta chains in this list originate from one sample, sequenced in a study of blood T cells in healthy people across ages. A second about 7 to 12 cycle PCR used barcoded and J-beta primers. TCRdb used MiXCR to reprocess the 5' RACE reads, holding one entry per CDR3 protein. Among approximately 690,000 distinct CDR3 sequences listed, around 41% were seen once. The specimen sequenced was blood. The receptors here all came from a man older than 75 in good health.

The CDR3 region has the DNA TGTGCCAGCAGCATAAAGGAGGATCTACTGGGGCAGTTCTTC. Its translation: CASSIKEDLLGQFF. The J gene is TRBJ2-1, the V gene TRBV7-9, with D maybe TRBD2 (5 bases). The germline gives CDR1 SEHNR, CDR2 FQNEAQ (reference sequence). Trimming cost V 5 bases and J 12 bases, with 20 bases left between them. This CDR3 is 14 amino acids long.

V usage is TRBV4-2 and J usage is TRBJ2-5, with TRBD2 matching 9 bases. V trimming: 1 base; J trimming: 2 bases; junction bases outside the gene matches: 8. Germline lookup yields CDR1 LGHNA and CDR2 YNFKEQ. This CDR3 has 17 residues. The CDR3: CASSQALNSGGQETQYF. The DNA for the CDR3 is TGTGCCAGCAGCCAAGCGTTGAATAGCGGGGGACAAGAGACCCAGTACTTC.

This clonotype came up once. This chain links TRBV25-1 with TRBJ2-3; the D call may be TRBD1 or TRBD2 (5 bases each). The CDR3 loop spans 19 amino acids. The V end was cut by 2 bases, the J end by 3 bases, with 24 bases between. Germline V lookup: CDR1 MGHDK, CDR2 SYGVNS. DNA of the CDR3: TGTGCCAGCAGTGAACCGGCCAGGGCCCTAGCCTTCGGTACAGATACGCAGTATTTT. Translation: CASSEPARALAFGTDTQYF.

The chain links TRBV12-5 to TRBJ1-2; 8 bases are a match to TRBD1. Germline V CDR1 and CDR2: LGHNT, FRNRAP. CDR3 length equals 14 residues. The junction had 4 bases not matched to a gene; V was cut back by 2 bases and J by 5 bases. DNA of the CDR3: TGTGCTAGTGGTTTGCAGGGGGCTGTATATGGCTACACCTTC. Translated, it gives CASGLQGAVYGYTF.

This clonotype was counted at least ten times. The CDR3 DNA sequence: TGCAGCGTTGCTGACAGCACCTACGAGCAGTACTTC. It encodes CSVADSTYEQYF. The chain couples TRBV29-1 to TRBJ2-7; D is perhaps TRBD1 (5 bases). Trimming pared 4 bases from V and 2 bases from J, leaving 9 bases between. The germline gives CDR1 SQVTM, CDR2 ANQGSEA. The CDR3 runs to 12 residues.

This sequence joins TRBV6-1 and TRBJ2-7; D call uncertain. Per germline, CDR1 MNHNS and CDR2 SASEGT. There are 14 residues in the CDR3. Trimming removed 3 bases at V and 2 bases at J, with 11 bases between. The CDR3 is CASSDYGMTYEQYF. The CDR3 DNA reads as TGTGCCAGCAGTGATTATGGGATGACCTACGAGCAGTACTTC.

This clonotype was recorded many times. The chain joins TRBV27 to TRBJ2-5; TRBD2 aligns across 10 bases. The V gene end was trimmed by 8 bases and the J gene end by 4 bases; junction bases not matched to a gene: 7. The CDR3 spans 14 residues. Germline CDR1 reads MNHEY; CDR2 reads SMNVEV (reference sequence). CDR3 in amino acids: CASQLAGVGETQYF. CDR3 nucleotides: TGTGCCAGCCAGCTAGCGGGAGTAGGAGAGACCCAGTACTTC.

The V call is TRBV7-3, the J call TRBJ1-5, with D tentatively TRBD1 (5 bases). Trimming pared 5 bases from V and 7 bases from J, leaving 21 bases between. Germline V gene data show CDR1 as SGHTA and CDR2 as FQGTGA. This CDR3 comprises 16 residues. CDR3 bases: TGTGCCAGCAGCCTTGGAGCGGGGGAGTACCAACAGCCCCAGCATTTT. Protein product: CASSLGAGEYQQPQHF.

This clonotype turned up a few times. This rearrangement joins TRBV28 to TRBJ2-1, with 14 bases fitting TRBD2. The V and J ends lost 3 bases and 10 bases, in that order; junction bases with no gene match: 17. CDR1 and CDR2 (germline): MDHEN, SYDVKM. This CDR3 has 19 amino acids. The CDR3 nucleotides are TGTGCCAGCAGTTTCCGAGGACAGGGTGGGACTAGCGGGAGTTTGGAGCAGTTCTTC. Translating it yields CASSFRGQGGTSGSLEQFF.

The J gene is TRBJ2-1, the V gene TRBV7-2, with TRBD1 matching 8 bases. The germline V gene has CDR1 SGHTA and CDR2 FQGNSA. Trimming removed 4 bases from V and 8 bases from J; junction bases left unmatched: 10. The CDR3 runs to 15 residues. DNA for the CDR3: TGTGCCAGCAGCTACGACAGGGGATTAGGGGATGAGCAGTTCTTC. Protein: CASSYDRGLGDEQFF.

V and J are TRBV2 and TRBJ2-5; D may be TRBD1 or TRBD2 (5 bases each). The germline V gene has CDR1 SNHLY and CDR2 FYNNEI. This CDR3 is built from 16 residues. V was trimmed by 1 base and J by 2 bases, leaving 14 bases between them. The CDR3 bases are TGTGCCAGCAGTGAAGTTGGGACGGCGAGACAAGAGACCCAGTACTTC. Protein: CASSEVGTARQETQYF.

This sequence joins TRBV9 and TRBJ2-1; 7 bases fit TRBD1. Germline lookup yields CDR1 SGDLS and CDR2 YYNGEE. V dropped 3 bases and J dropped 4; count of bases not matched to a gene: 10. The CDR3 is 16 residues long. DNA of the CDR3: TGTGCCAGCAGCGCTCCACAGGGGAGCCTTTACAATGAGCAGTTCTTC. Its protein product is CASSAPQGSLYNEQFF.

The rearrangement links TRBV5-1 to TRBJ1-5; D ambiguous. V was cut by 0 bases and J by 1 base, with 8 bases left in between. The germline CDR1 and CDR2 sequences are SGHRS and YFSETQ. The CDR3 runs to 15 residues. The CDR3 sequence: CASSLEGTSNQPQHF. Written as DNA, the CDR3 is TGCGCCAGCAGCTTGGAAGGTACCAGCAATCAGCCCCAGCATTTT. The whole variable domain, remainder taken from reference TRBV5-1 and TRBJ1-5, is KAGVTQTPRYLIKTRGQQVTLSCSPISGHRSVSWYQQTPGQGLQFLFEYFSETQRNKGNFPGRFSGRQFSNSRSEMNVSTLELGDSALYLCASSLEGTSNQPQHFGDGTRLSIL.

Turning to this clonotype: With a much larger clone just one base away, this may be a read error. The chain couples TRBV4-1 to TRBJ2-1; 7 positions agree with TRBD1. The end of the DNA aligns better with TRBJ2-7, so the J call may be wrong. Germline V CDR1 and CDR2: MGHRA, YSYEKL. The CDR3 loop spans 18 amino acids. Here the CDR3 reads CASSFRAMTGSTYNEQYF. CDR3 DNA: TGCGCCAGCAGCTTTCGGGCTATGACAGGGTCTACCTACAATGAGCAGTACTTC.

About this clonotype itself: The germline gene is not matched at one end of the junction; a read error may be the cause. The chain combines TRBV5-1 with TRBJ2-3, with 7 bases aligning to TRBD2. This CDR3 spans 18 amino acids. The germline gives CDR1 SGHRS, CDR2 YFSETQ. CDR3 sequence: CASSLGPSGGSPRDTQYF. The DNA for the CDR3 is TGCGCCAGCAGTTTGGGGCCGTCCGGGGGGAGCCCTAGAGATACGCAGTATTTT.

At least ten counts were recorded for this clonotype. This sequence joins TRBV29-1 and TRBJ2-3; D unresolved. Per the germline V gene, CDR1 is SQVTM and CDR2 is ANQGSEA. There are 10 residues in the CDR3. Deletions cut 5 bases from V and 4 bases from J, with 4 bases between. CDR3: CSVKADTQYF. For the CDR3, the DNA is TGCAGCGTTAAGGCAGATACGCAGTATTTT.

About this clonotype: This may be a read error: a much more frequent sequence differs by one nucleotide. The chain joins TRBV29-1 to TRBJ2-1; possibly TRBD2 for D (6 bases). Germline V CDR1 and CDR2: SQVTM, ANQGSEA. Deletions cut 6 bases from V and 10 bases from J, with 16 bases between. The CDR3 sequence is 12 residues long. The CDR3 DNA follows: TGCAGCGTGGAGGGACCTACCTACGAGCAGTTCTTC. It yields the protein CSVEGPTYEQFF.

This clonotype was counted only a few times. The chain joins TRBV7-3 to TRBJ2-1, with TRBD2 matching over 16 bases. CDR3 length equals 17 residues. V shed 1 base, J shed 9 bases, and the junction held 6 bases outside the gene matches. CDR1 and CDR2 (germline): SGHTA, FQGTGA. This CDR3 is CASSLMGTSGRAGEQFF. The CDR3 DNA is TGTGCCAGCAGCTTAATGGGGACTAGCGGGAGGGCCGGTGAGCAGTTCTTC. The variable domain in full, completed from reference TRBV7-3 and TRBJ2-1, reads GAGVSQTPSNKVTEKGKYVELRCDPISGHTALYWYRQSLGQGPEFLIYFQGTGAADDSGLPNDRFFAVRPEGSVSTLKIQRTERGDSAVYLCASSLMGTSGRAGEQFFGPGTRLTVL.

The chain links TRBV5-1 to TRBJ1-1, with D tentatively TRBD1 (6 bases). The germline V and J ends were trimmed by 4 bases and 5 bases, with 21 bases remaining between them. This CDR3 region has 16 residues. CDR1 SGHRS and CDR2 YFSETQ come from the germline V gene. The CDR3 spells CASSLERGASATEAFF. The CDR3 coding sequence is TGCGCCAGCAGCCTAGAGAGGGGGGCTTCAGCGACTGAAGCTTTCTTT.

The chain combines TRBV7-2 with TRBJ1-2, with TRBD1 identical over 7 bases. With V trimmed by 3 bases and J by 7 bases, 11 bases remained unmatched. From germline, CDR1 is SGHTA and CDR2 FQGNSA. The CDR3 length is 15 residues. The CDR3 DNA sequence: TGTGCCAGCAGCTTTAGGGCAGGGGGGGCGTGTGGCTACACCTTC. This gives the protein CASSFRAGGACGYTF.

The V call is TRBV7-2, the J call TRBJ2-1; the D call may be TRBD1 or TRBD2 (5 bases each). The CDR3 is 16 amino acids. Trimming shortened V by 1 base and J by 4 bases, and 14 bases separated the two germline ends. Per germline, CDR1 SGHTA and CDR2 FQGNSA. CDR3 nucleotide sequence: TGTGCCAGCAGCTTAGAGGGGACCAGGTTATACAATGAGCAGTTCTTC. Protein: CASSLEGTRLYNEQFF.

The chain has TRBV6-4 and TRBJ2-1, with TRBD2 identical over 9 bases. This CDR3 comprises 18 residues. Trimming took 5 bases from V and 3 from J; bases not matched to a gene: 14. The germline V gene encodes CDR1 MRHNA and CDR2 SNTAGT. CDR3 DNA: TGTGCCAGCAGTTTACGACTTGGGGCTAGCGGGGACTACAATGAGCAGTTCTTC. Translating it yields CASSLRLGASGDYNEQFF.

This clonotype was recorded only once. The rearrangement joins TRBV7-2 to TRBJ2-5, with D possibly being TRBD2 (6 bases). The J call may be wrong; the DNA end is better matched by TRBJ2-7. The CDR3 sequence is 13 residues long. Germline CDR1 SGHTA, CDR2 FQGNSA. CDR3 loop: CASSSRRGYEQYF. The CDR3 nucleotides read TGTGCCAGCAGCTCCCGGAGGGGCTACGAGCAGTACTTC.

The gene calls are TRBV20-1 and TRBJ2-3, with TRBD2 matching over 11 bases. This CDR3 comprises 12 residues. CDR1 DFQATT and CDR2 SNEGSKA come from the germline V gene (reference sequence). The V segment lost 7 bases and the J segment 7 bases; nucleotides outside the gene matches: 4. Here the CDR3 reads CSVAGGPNTQYF. CDR3 coding DNA: TGCAGTGTAGCGGGAGGGCCGAATACGCAGTATTTT.

There are a few counts of this clonotype. The CDR3: CAITTNLGETQYF. For the CDR3, the DNA is TGTGCCATCACTACAAATTTGGGTGAGACCCAGTACTTC. The V gene is TRBV10-3, the J gene TRBJ2-5; D is unclear. CDR1 is ENHRY, CDR2 SYGVKD, per germline. The CDR3 is made up of 13 amino acids. The germline V and J ends were trimmed by 7 bases and 5 bases, with 14 bases remaining between them.

This clonotype was picked up one time. The chain joins TRBV6-2 or TRBV6-3 to TRBJ2-2; 9 bases match TRBD2. CDR3 length equals 15 residues. The V gene end was trimmed by 6 bases and the J gene end by 7 bases; junction bases not matched to a gene: 9. Germline CDR1 and CDR2: MNHEY and SVGEGT. Here the CDR3 reads CASSTPAGGLGELFF. CDR3 in DNA: TGTGCCAGCAGCACTCCAGCGGGGGGCCTCGGGGAGCTGTTTTTT.

The V call is TRBV20-1, the J call TRBJ2-7; TRBD2 matches at 11 bases. The CDR3 has 15 residues. With V trimmed by 3 bases and J by 2 bases, 6 bases remained unmatched. Per germline, CDR1 DFQATT and CDR2 SNEGSKA (reference sequence). Written as DNA, the CDR3 is TGCAGTGCTAGCCAACTAGCGGGGGTTACCTACGAGCAGTACTTC. Translation: CSASQLAGVTYEQYF.

The chain uses TRBV20-1 and TRBJ2-1; 9 bases are a match to TRBD1. The CDR3 runs 16 residues. V shed 0 bases, J shed 9 bases, and the junction held 12 bases outside the gene matches. CDR1 is DFQATT and CDR2 is SNEGSKA in the germline V gene (reference sequence). CDR3 residues: CSARDDSGTGFGEQFF. CDR3 nucleotides: TGCAGTGCTAGAGATGATTCCGGGACAGGGTTTGGTGAGCAGTTCTTC.

This clonotype was observed a few times. V is TRBV7-2 and J is TRBJ2-6; D is uncertain. Trimming pared 6 bases from V and 2 bases from J, leaving 5 bases between. CDR1 and CDR2 from the germline V gene are SGHTA and FQGNSA. The CDR3 spans 13 residues. CDR3 coding DNA: TGTGCCAGCAGGGAAGCTGGGGCCAACGTCCTGACTTTC. Translating it yields CASREAGANVLTF.

In the case of this clonotype: A much larger clone sits a single nucleotide away, making a read error possible. V is TRBV20-1 and J is TRBJ2-7; D might be TRBD1 (5 bases). CDR1 is DFQATT and CDR2 is SNEGSKA in the germline V gene (reference sequence). The CDR3 covers 12 residues. Trimming removed 4 bases from V and 10 bases from J, with 17 bases in between. The chain's CDR3 is CSATETEEPQYF. The CDR3 nucleotides are TGCAGTGCTACCGAGACAGAAGAGCCCCAGTACTTC.

The rearrangement uses TRBV9 and TRBJ1-1; D may be TRBD1 (5 bases). Deletions cut 0 bases from V and 0 bases from J, with 12 bases between. CDR1 and CDR2 from the germline V gene are SGDLS and YYNGEE. CDR3 length equals 16 residues. The CDR3 region is CASSVEEGLLNTEAFF. The CDR3 DNA reads as TGTGCCAGCAGCGTAGAGGAGGGGTTATTGAACACTGAAGCTTTCTTT. The complete variable domain, with remaining parts taken from reference TRBV9 and TRBJ1-1, reads DSGVTQTPKHLITATGQRVTLRCSPRSGDLSVYWYQQSLDQGLQFLIQYYNGEERAKGNILERFSAQQFPDLHSELNLSSLELGDSALYFCASSVEEGLLNTEAFFGQGTRLTVV.

Note on this clonotype: Its ends do not fully match the called genes, so a read error is possible. CDR3 nucleotide sequence: TGTGCCAGTAGCTTAAGGGGGGGCATTCAGTACTTC. Encoded protein: CASSLRGGIQYF. This chain joins TRBV7-2 and TRBJ2-4; possibly TRBD2 for D (7 bases). The CDR3 covers 12 residues. In germline, CDR1 is SGHTA, CDR2 FQGNSA.